Listed below are T cell receptor beta chains from one sample, sequenced in a study of cytomegalovirus exposure and HLA in healthy donors. Some clones are missing from TCRdb's copy, which holds only in-frame ones; the method was immunoSEQ multiplex PCR. The data hold about 150,000 clones, with about four fifths observed a single time. Sequencing input: PBMCs. The receptors here all came from a man aged 25-45 years in good health and CMV-seropositive. Both conserved end residues are part of each CDR3. A D gene is named only where the DNA matches it firmly.

j_call: TRBJ1-1; d_call: TRBD1; v_call: TRBV4-1; cdr3_aa: CASSQAADRAEAFF; cdr3_nt: TGCGCCAGCAGCCAAGCTGCGGACAGGGCAGAAGCTTTCTTT
j_call: TRBJ1-1; d_call: .; v_call: TRBV6-6; cdr3_aa: CASSYPGRNTEAFF; cdr3_nt: TGTGCCAGCAGTTACCCCGGTCGAAACACTGAAGCTTTCTTT
j_call: TRBJ1-1; d_call: .; v_call: TRBV7-2; cdr3_aa: CASSLRRQNSLNTEAFF; cdr3_nt: TGTGCCAGCAGCTTAAGGAGGCAGAACAGCCTGAACACTGAAGCTTTCTTT
j_call: TRBJ2-7; d_call: TRBD2; v_call: TRBV6-1; cdr3_aa: CASTSGSYEQYF; cdr3_nt: TGTGCCAGTACTAGCGGGAGCTACGAGCAGTACTTC
j_call: TRBJ2-3; d_call: .; v_call: TRBV2; cdr3_aa: CASWLRGTDTQYF; cdr3_nt: TGTGCCAGCTGGCTCAGGGGCACAGATACGCAGTATTTT
j_call: TRBJ2-5; d_call: TRBD1; v_call: TRBV27; cdr3_aa: CASTPLGTGQETQYF; cdr3_nt: TGTGCCAGCACTCCCCTCGGGACAGGGCAAGAGACCCAGTACTTC
j_call: TRBJ2-3; d_call: .; v_call: TRBV6-6; cdr3_aa: CASRRASEDTQYF; cdr3_nt: TGTGCCAGCAGGAGGGCTAGCGAGGATACGCAGTATTTT
j_call: TRBJ2-7; d_call: TRBD2; v_call: TRBV15; cdr3_aa: CATSGRLAGVRHEQYF; cdr3_nt: TGTGCCACCAGCGGAAGACTAGCGGGAGTACGGCACGAGCAGTACTTC
j_call: TRBJ1-2; d_call: .; v_call: TRBV23-1; cdr3_aa: CASSQCAGLESYGYTF; cdr3_nt: TGCGCCAGCAGTCAATGTGCGGGACTCGAAAGCTATGGCTACACCTTC
j_call: TRBJ1-2; d_call: TRBD1; v_call: TRBV7-2; cdr3_aa: CASSTPTGVRYGYTF; cdr3_nt: TGTGCCAGCAGCACCCCGACAGGGGTGAGGTATGGCTACACCTTC
j_call: TRBJ2-7; d_call: TRBD2; v_call: TRBV5-1; cdr3_aa: CASSGTLAGGYEQYF; cdr3_nt: TGCGCCAGCAGCGGTACCCTAGCGGGGGGCTACGAGCAGTACTTC
j_call: TRBJ2-1; d_call: .; v_call: TRBV4-1; cdr3_aa: CASSQDRGSDNEQFF; cdr3_nt: TGCGCCAGCAGCCAAGACAGGGGATCCGACAATGAGCAGTTCTTC
j_call: TRBJ1-6; d_call: .; v_call: TRBV4-3; cdr3_aa: CASSQDPPTDANSPLHF; cdr3_nt: TGCGCCAGCAGCCAAGATCCCCCAACAGATGCCAATTCACCCCTCCACTTT
j_call: TRBJ2-6; d_call: .; v_call: TRBV29-1; cdr3_aa: CSVEGWSSGANVLTF; cdr3_nt: TGCAGCGTTGAAGGGTGGAGCTCTGGGGCCAACGTCCTGACTTTC
j_call: TRBJ1-1; d_call: TRBD1; v_call: TRBV11-2; cdr3_aa: CASNSYRGSKNTEAFF; cdr3_nt: TGTGCCAGCAACTCTTACAGGGGAAGTAAAAACACTGAAGCTTTCTTT
j_call: TRBJ2-5; d_call: .; v_call: TRBV29-1; cdr3_aa: CSVTGPQGGQYF; cdr3_nt: TGCAGCGTGACCGGGCCCCAAGGCGGGCAGTACTTC